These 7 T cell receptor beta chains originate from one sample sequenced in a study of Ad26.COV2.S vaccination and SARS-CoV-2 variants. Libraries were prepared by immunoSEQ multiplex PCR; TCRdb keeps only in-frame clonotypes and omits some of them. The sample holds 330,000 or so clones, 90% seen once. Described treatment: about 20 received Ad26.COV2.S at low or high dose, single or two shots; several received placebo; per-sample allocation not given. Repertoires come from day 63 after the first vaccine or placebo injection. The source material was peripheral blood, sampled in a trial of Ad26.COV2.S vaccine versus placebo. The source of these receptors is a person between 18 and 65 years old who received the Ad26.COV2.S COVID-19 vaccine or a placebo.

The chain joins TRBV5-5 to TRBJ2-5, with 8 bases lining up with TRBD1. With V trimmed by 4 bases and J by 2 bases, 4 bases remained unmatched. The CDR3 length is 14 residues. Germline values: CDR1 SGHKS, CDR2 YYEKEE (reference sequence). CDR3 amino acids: CASSITGGQETQYF. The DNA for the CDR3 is TGTGCCAGCAGCATAACAGGGGGACAAGAGACCCAGTACTTC.

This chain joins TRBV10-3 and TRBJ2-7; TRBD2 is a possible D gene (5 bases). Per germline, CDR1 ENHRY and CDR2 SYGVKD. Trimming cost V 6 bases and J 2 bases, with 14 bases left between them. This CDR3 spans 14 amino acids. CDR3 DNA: TGTGCCATCAGCGGCGGGTCTACGCCCTACGAGCAGTACGTC. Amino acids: CAISGGSTPYEQYV.

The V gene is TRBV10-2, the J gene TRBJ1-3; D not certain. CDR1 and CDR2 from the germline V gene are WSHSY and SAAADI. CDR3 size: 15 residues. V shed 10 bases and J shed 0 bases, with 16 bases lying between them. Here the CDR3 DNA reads TGCGCCACGGCCGACGCTGTCCACTCTGGAAACACCATATATTTT. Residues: CATADAVHSGNTIYF.

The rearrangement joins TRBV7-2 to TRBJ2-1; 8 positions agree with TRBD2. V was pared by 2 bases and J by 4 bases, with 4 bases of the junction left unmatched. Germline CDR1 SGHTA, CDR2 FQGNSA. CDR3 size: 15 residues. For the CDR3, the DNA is TGTGCCAGCAGCTTATCGGGGGGGGTATACAATGAGCAGTTCTTC. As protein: CASSLSGGVYNEQFF.

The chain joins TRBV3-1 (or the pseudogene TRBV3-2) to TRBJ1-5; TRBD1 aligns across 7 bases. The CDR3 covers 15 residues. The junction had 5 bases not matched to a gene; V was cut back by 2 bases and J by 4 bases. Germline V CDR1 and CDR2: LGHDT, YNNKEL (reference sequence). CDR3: CASSQNGRGNQPQHF. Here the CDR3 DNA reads TGTGCCAGCAGCCAAAATGGCAGGGGGAATCAGCCCCAGCATTTT.

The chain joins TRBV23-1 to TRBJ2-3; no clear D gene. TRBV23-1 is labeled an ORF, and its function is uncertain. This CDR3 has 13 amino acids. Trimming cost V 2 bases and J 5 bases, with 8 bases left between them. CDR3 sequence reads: CASSQRNEDTQYF. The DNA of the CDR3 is TGCGCCAGCAGTCAAAGGAACGAAGATACGCAGTATTTT.

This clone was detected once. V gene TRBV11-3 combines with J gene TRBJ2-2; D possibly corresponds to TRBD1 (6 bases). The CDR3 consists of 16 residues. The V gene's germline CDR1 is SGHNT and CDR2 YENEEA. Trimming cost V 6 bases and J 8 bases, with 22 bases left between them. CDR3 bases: TGTGCCAGCAGACTACCGGGACATTCTACACCGGGGGAGCTGTTTTTT. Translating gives CASRLPGHSTPGELFF. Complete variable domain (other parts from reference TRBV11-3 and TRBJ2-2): EAGVVQSPRYKIIEKKQPVAFWCNPISGHNTLYWYLQNLGQGPELLIRYENEEAVDDSQLPKDRFSAERLKGVDSTLKIQPAELGDSAVYLCASRLPGHSTPGELFFGEGSRLTVL.